Each of the 27 T cell receptor beta chains below was sequenced from the same sample in a study of CD8 T cells in Susac syndrome (dated by TCRdb to the late 2010s). The method was the immunoSEQ multiplex PCR assay. RNA was extracted using the RNeasy kit, and about 0.45 to 1 ug of the RNA was reverse transcribed with random hexamers. The raw public reads went through TCRdb reprocessing: fastp at Q25, MiXCR clone calling, in-frame beta chains kept. Rows matching on CDR3 protein sequence are summarized as one entry with the most common DNA and genes. The sample table lists about 300,000 distinct CDR3 sequences, approximately 85% of them with a count of one. The ten biggest clones cover roughly 0.21% of the sample. Sequenced input: CD8+ T cells from PBMCs. All receptors derive from a human donor with multiple sclerosis.

This rearrangement joins TRBV4-3 to TRBJ2-3; D unresolved. Germline V gene lookup returns CDR1 LGHNA and CDR2 YSLEER. With 0 bases removed from V and 6 bases from J, the gap between germline ends came to 13 bases. The CDR3 length is 15 residues. The CDR3 here is CASSQDLVVRDTQYF. The CDR3 DNA sequence: TGCGCCAGCAGCCAAGATCTTGTAGTACGGGATACGCAGTATTTT.

This clonotype was detected ten times or more. The rearrangement links TRBV13 to TRBJ2-7; 8 bases agree with TRBD1. CDR1 and CDR2 (germline): PRHDT, FYEKMQ (reference sequence). Trimming at V came to 0 bases and at J to 2 bases, leaving 0 bases not matched to a gene. The CDR3 covers 14 residues. The CDR3 DNA sequence: TGTGCCAGCAGCTTAGGGACAGGGGCCTACGAGCAGTACTTC. Translating it yields CASSLGTGAYEQYF.

The chain employs TRBV27 and TRBJ1-2; TRBD1 matches 8 bases. J was trimmed by 2 bases and V by 5 bases; bases with no gene match: 7. The CDR3 is 15 amino acids. The germline V gene has CDR1 MNHEY and CDR2 SMNVEV (reference sequence). CDR3 bases: TGTGCCAGCAGTCGGACAGGGTGGGGGAACTATGGCTACACCTTC. Translation gives CASSRTGWGNYGYTF.

In its sample, this clonotype was seen once. The chain recombines TRBV13 with TRBJ1-2, with 8 positions matching TRBD1. V was pared by 5 bases and J by 3 bases, with 5 bases of the junction left unmatched. Germline CDR1 reads PRHDT; CDR2 reads FYEKMQ (reference sequence). The CDR3 runs 14 residues. This CDR3 reads CASSAEQGDYGYTF. As DNA, the CDR3 is TGTGCCAGCAGCGCCGAACAGGGGGACTATGGCTACACCTTC. The whole variable domain, remainder taken from reference TRBV13 and TRBJ1-2, is AAGVIQSPRHLIKEKRETATLKCYPIPRHDTVYWYQQGPGQDPQFLISFYEKMQSDKGSIPDRFSAQQFSDYHSELNMSSLELGDSALYFCASSAEQGDYGYTFGSGTRLTVV.

The chain's CDR3 is CASSSSRGTEAFF. CDR3 nucleotide sequence: TGTGCCAGCAGTTCCAGTCGAGGCACTGAAGCTTTCTTT. This chain joins TRBV28 and TRBJ1-1; D unclear. The CDR3 has 13 residues. The V gene's germline CDR1 is MDHEN and CDR2 SYDVKM. The V and J ends lost 4 bases and 4 bases respectively, with 10 bases between them.

The count of this clonotype is one. The chain links TRBV28 to TRBJ2-1, with D possibly being TRBD2 (6 bases). CDR1 and CDR2 from the germline V gene are MDHEN and SYDVKM. Trimming left V 6 bases short and J 1 base short, with 13 bases between. The CDR3 runs 15 residues. The CDR3 loop is CASRGDSSSYNEQFF. CDR3 DNA sequence: TGTGCCAGCAGAGGGGACTCCTCGTCCTACAATGAGCAGTTCTTC. Together with reference TRBV28 and TRBJ2-1, the CDR3 gives the full variable domain: DVKVTQSSRYLVKRTGEKVFLECVQDMDHENMFWYRQDPGLGLRLIYFSYDVKMKEKGDIPEGYSVSREKKERFSLILESASTNQTSMYLCASRGDSSSYNEQFFGPGTRLTVL.

V usage is TRBV4-3 and J usage is TRBJ2-1; 10 positions agree with TRBD1. J was trimmed by 8 bases and V by 2 bases; bases with no gene match: 6. CDR3 length equals 15 residues. Germline CDR1 is LGHNA and CDR2 is YSLEER. CDR3: CASSQLWTGGDEQFF. The CDR3 bases are TGCGCCAGCAGCCAACTCTGGACAGGGGGGGATGAGCAGTTCTTC.

The V call is TRBV27, the J call TRBJ1-2; D is unclear. The CDR3 is 13 amino acids. Trimming removed 5 bases from V and 0 bases from J, with 7 bases in between. Looked up from germline, CDR1 is MNHEY and CDR2 is SMNVEV (reference sequence). The CDR3 region is CASSAGSNYGYTF. The CDR3, as DNA: TGTGCCAGCAGTGCGGGGTCTAACTATGGCTACACCTTC.

This chain links TRBV4-2 with TRBJ1-5; no definite D call. The CDR3 covers 16 residues. With 0 bases removed from V and 1 base from J, the gap between germline ends came to 10 bases. Germline V gene data show CDR1 as LGHNA and CDR2 as YNFKEQ. The CDR3 protein is CASSQEGRSSNQPQHF. The CDR3 DNA sequence: TGTGCCAGCAGCCAAGAGGGAAGGTCCAGCAATCAGCCCCAGCATTTT.

This chain connects TRBV4-3 to TRBJ1-4; D call uncertain. CDR3 size: 16 residues. Trimming took 2 bases from V and 8 from J, leaving 18 bases between them. Germline V gene data show CDR1 as LGHNA and CDR2 as YSLEER. In DNA form, the CDR3 reads TGCGCCAGCAGCCAAAATGGAGACGAGATAACAGAAAAACTGTTTTTT. Amino acids: CASSQNGDEITEKLFF.

The rearrangement links TRBV10-2 to TRBJ2-1; no definite D call. The germline V gene has CDR1 WSHSY and CDR2 SAAADI. V lost 6 bases and J 7 bases, leaving 7 bases between the germline ends. This CDR3 contains 11 residues. The CDR3 bases are TGCGCCAGCAGCCAGAGTAATGAGCAGTTCTTC. The encoded protein is CASSQSNEQFF.

This clonotype was picked up one time. The chain combines TRBV5-1 with TRBJ1-1; D unresolved. The CDR3 runs to 14 residues. Germline CDR1 and CDR2: SGHRS and YFSETQ. Trimming shortened V by 4 bases and J by 1 base, and 11 bases separated the two germline ends. CDR3 coding DNA: TGCGCCAGCAGCACCGGACGGGAGAACACTGAAGCTTTCTTT. Translating it yields CASSTGRENTEAFF.

This chain uses TRBV4-3 with TRBJ2-3; no clear D gene. Germline values: CDR1 LGHNA, CDR2 YSLEER. The CDR3 is 18 residues long. V was shortened by 4 bases and J by 0 bases, with 20 bases between the two germline ends. The CDR3 DNA sequence: TGCGCCAGCAGCCCTGCAAATACTCTGAGTCCTAGCACAGATACGCAGTATTTT. It translates to CASSPANTLSPSTDTQYF.

The chain employs TRBV28 and TRBJ1-5; no clear D. CDR3 length: 15 amino acids. CDR1 and CDR2 from the germline V gene are MDHEN and SYDVKM. V dropped 2 bases and J dropped 4 bases, with 12 bases sitting between them. CDR3 bases: TGTGCCAGCAGTTTAGAAGGACGGAATAATCAGCCCCAGCATTTT. It specifies CASSLEGRNNQPQHF.

The chain carries TRBV7-9 and TRBJ1-1; 8 bases fit TRBD1. There are 15 residues in the CDR3. V shed 6 bases and J 8 bases; nucleotides not matched to a gene: 14. Germline V CDR1 and CDR2: SEHNR, FQNEAQ (reference sequence). CDR3 region: CASRPPDRDDLEAFF. In nucleotides, the CDR3 is TGTGCCAGCAGACCCCCGGACAGGGACGATCTCGAAGCTTTCTTT. Full variable domain (remainder filled in from reference TRBV7-9 and TRBJ1-1): DTGVSQNPRHKITKRGQNVTFRCDPISEHNRLYWYRQTLGQGPEFLTYFQNEAQLEKSRLLSDRFSAERPKGSFSTLEIQRTEQGDSAMYLCASRPPDRDDLEAFFGQGTRLTVV.

This clonotype was counted once. Compared with germline, one end of the junction differs, possibly owing to a read error. V is TRBV6-6 and J is TRBJ1-5; D gene unclear. Looked up from germline, CDR1 is MNHNY and CDR2 is SVGAGI (reference sequence). This CDR3 is built from 13 residues. The CDR3 DNA follows: TGTGCCAGCAAGTCGGAGGGCAATCACCCCCAGCATTTT. Encoded protein: CASKSEGNHPQHF.

This clonotype was recorded only once. The chain carries TRBV27 and TRBJ2-1; D is unclear. Trimming left V 4 bases short and J 0 bases short, with 10 bases between. The CDR3 has 15 amino acids. Germline V CDR1 and CDR2: MNHEY, SMNVEV (reference sequence). This chain's CDR3 is CASSSIASSYNEQFF. CDR3 nucleotides: TGTGCCAGCAGTTCCATAGCTAGCTCCTACAATGAGCAGTTCTTC.

The chain recombines TRBV7-8 with TRBJ1-5; D might be TRBD1 (5 bases). Trimming removed 1 base at V and 2 bases at J, with 9 bases between. CDR3 length: 15 residues. Germline values: CDR1 SGHVS, CDR2 FQNEAQ. The CDR3 loop is CASSLEGRGNQPQHF. CDR3 nucleotide sequence: TGTGCCAGCAGCTTAGAGGGACGTGGCAATCAGCCCCAGCATTTT.

The chain is built from TRBV28 and TRBJ2-7, with D uncertain. CDR3 size: 15 residues. CDR1 MDHEN and CDR2 SYDVKM come from the germline V gene. The V gene lost 7 bases and the J gene lost 1 base, with 17 bases spanning the gap. The CDR3, as DNA: TGTGCCAGCATTCTAGACCGGGTGGGTTCCTACGAGCAGTACTTC. This sequence encodes CASILDRVGSYEQYF. Full variable domain (missing parts from reference TRBV28 and TRBJ2-7): DVKVTQSSRYLVKRTGEKVFLECVQDMDHENMFWYRQDPGLGLRLIYFSYDVKMKEKGDIPEGYSVSREKKERFSLILESASTNQTSMYLCASILDRVGSYEQYFGPGTRLTVT.

This clonotype showed up just a few times. In nucleotides, the CDR3 is TGTGCCAGCAGCTTAGAGGCAGGAGCTAATGAAAAACTGTTTTTT. It codes for CASSLEAGANEKLFF. The chain couples TRBV7-6 to TRBJ1-4; D call uncertain. With 1 base removed from V and 3 bases from J, the gap between germline ends came to 9 bases. This CDR3 contains 15 residues. CDR1 is SGHVS and CDR2 is FNYEAQ in the germline V gene. Using reference TRBV7-6 and TRBJ1-4 for the parts outside the CDR3, the full variable domain is GAGVSQSPRYKVTKRGQDVALRCDPISGHVSLYWYRQALGQGPEFLTYFNYEAQQDKSGLPNDRFSAERPEGSISTLTIQRTEQRDSAMYRCASSLEAGANEKLFFGSGTQLSVL.

This chain uses TRBV28 with TRBJ2-5; 12 bases line up with TRBD2. Unmatched junction bases numbered 14, after V lost 4 bases and J lost 5 bases. CDR3 length: 18 residues. The germline V gene encodes CDR1 MDHEN and CDR2 SYDVKM. DNA of the CDR3: TGTGCCAGCAGTTACGCTACTAGCGGGAGGTCACCCTGGGAGACCCAGTACTTC. It encodes CASSYATSGRSPWETQYF. The whole variable domain, filled in from reference TRBV28 and TRBJ2-5, reads DVKVTQSSRYLVKRTGEKVFLECVQDMDHENMFWYRQDPGLGLRLIYFSYDVKMKEKGDIPEGYSVSREKKERFSLILESASTNQTSMYLCASSYATSGRSPWETQYFGPGTRLLVL.

The rearrangement joins TRBV20-1 to TRBJ2-3; D remains unclear. V was shortened by 1 base and J by 2 bases, with 10 bases between the two germline ends. CDR1 and CDR2 (germline): DFQATT, SNEGSKA (reference sequence). The CDR3 has 14 residues. The CDR3, as DNA: TGCAGTGCTAGAGGCCTCAACCCCACAGATACGCAGTATTTT. The encoded protein is CSARGLNPTDTQYF.

This clonotype occurred once. In DNA, the CDR3 is TGTGCCAGCAGCGGAAGGGACAGGCCCTCCTACGAGCAGTACTTC. Translation gives CASSGRDRPSYEQYF. V is TRBV7-8 and J is TRBJ2-7; TRBD1 aligns across 8 bases. This CDR3 region has 15 residues. Looked up from germline, CDR1 is SGHVS and CDR2 is FQNEAQ. V gave up 5 bases and J gave up 0 bases; unmatched junction bases: 6. Supplemented by reference TRBV7-8 and TRBJ2-7, the full variable domain reads GAGVSQSPRYKVAKRGQDVALRCDPISGHVSLFWYQQALGQGPEFLTYFQNEAQLDKSGLPSDRFFAERPEGSVSTLKIQRTQQEDSAVYLCASSGRDRPSYEQYFGPGTRLTVT.

The chain joins TRBV7-9 to TRBJ1-1; D is undetermined. Germline CDR1 SEHNR, CDR2 FQNEAQ (reference sequence). The CDR3 totals 14 residues. Between the trimmed V and J ends, which lost 2 bases and 6 bases, there was a span of 13 bases. The CDR3 spells CASSLLSGYSEAFF. DNA of the CDR3: TGTGCCAGCAGCTTATTGTCGGGTTACTCTGAAGCTTTCTTT. The whole variable domain, filled in from reference TRBV7-9 and TRBJ1-1, reads DTGVSQNPRHKITKRGQNVTFRCDPISEHNRLYWYRQTLGQGPEFLTYFQNEAQLEKSRLLSDRFSAERPKGSFSTLEIQRTEQGDSAMYLCASSLLSGYSEAFFGQGTRLTVV.

V usage is TRBV30 and J usage is TRBJ2-5, with 7 bases lining up with TRBD2. The CDR3 extends over 12 amino acids. The ends lost 1 base at V and 5 bases at J; junction bases unmatched: 1. In germline, CDR1 is GTSNPN, CDR2 SVGIG (reference sequence). CDR3 sequence reads: CAWSAGGETQYF. DNA for the CDR3: TGTGCCTGGAGTGCCGGGGGGGAGACCCAGTACTTC.

This clonotype was seen a handful of times. V and J are TRBV9 and TRBJ1-5; the D gene is possibly TRBD1 (6 bases). The ends were cut back, 5 bases at V and 3 bases at J, with 12 bases in the middle. The CDR3 is 14 residues long. CDR1 SGDLS and CDR2 YYNGEE come from the germline V gene. The CDR3 bases are TGTGCCAGCAGGCGGGACAAGGTCAATCAGCCCCAGCATTTT. Translating it yields CASRRDKVNQPQHF.

The chain is built from TRBV9 and TRBJ2-6; D remains unclear. Trimming removed 4 bases from V and 0 bases from J, with 11 bases in between. Germline-derived CDR1 and CDR2 are SGDLS and YYNGEE. This CDR3 spans 16 amino acids. In nucleotides, the CDR3 is TGTGCCAGCAGCCTCCTCTTGGGCTCTGGGGCCAACGTCCTGACTTTC. Encoded protein: CASSLLLGSGANVLTF.